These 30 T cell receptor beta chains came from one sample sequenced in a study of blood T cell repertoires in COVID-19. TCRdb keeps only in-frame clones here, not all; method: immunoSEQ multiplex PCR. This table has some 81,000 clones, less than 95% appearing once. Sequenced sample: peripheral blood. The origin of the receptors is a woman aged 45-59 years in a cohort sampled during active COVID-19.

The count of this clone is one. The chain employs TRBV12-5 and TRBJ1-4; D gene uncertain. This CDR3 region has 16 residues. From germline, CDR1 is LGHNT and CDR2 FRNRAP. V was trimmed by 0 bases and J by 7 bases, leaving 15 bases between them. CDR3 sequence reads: CASGLVPPGKAEKLFF. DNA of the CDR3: TGTGCTAGTGGTTTGGTACCCCCCGGGAAGGCTGAAAAACTGTTTTTT.

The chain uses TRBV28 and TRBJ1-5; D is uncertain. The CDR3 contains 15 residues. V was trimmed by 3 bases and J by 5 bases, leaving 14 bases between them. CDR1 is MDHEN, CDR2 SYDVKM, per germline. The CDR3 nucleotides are TGTGCCAGCAGTTTTGGTCGAGGGAAGGATCAGCCCCAGCATTTT. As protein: CASSFGRGKDQPQHF.

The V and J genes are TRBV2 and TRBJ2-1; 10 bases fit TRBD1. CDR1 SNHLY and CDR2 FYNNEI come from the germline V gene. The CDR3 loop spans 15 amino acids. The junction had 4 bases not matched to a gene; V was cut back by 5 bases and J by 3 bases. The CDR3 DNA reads TGTGCCAGCAGTTCGTGGGACAGGGGCTACAATGAGCAGTTCTTC. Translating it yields CASSSWDRGYNEQFF.

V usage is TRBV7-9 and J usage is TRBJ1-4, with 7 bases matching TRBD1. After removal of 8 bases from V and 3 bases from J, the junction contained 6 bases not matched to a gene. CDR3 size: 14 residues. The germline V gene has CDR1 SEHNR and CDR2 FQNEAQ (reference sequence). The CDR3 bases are TGTGCCAGCGGAGGGACAGCGTCTAATGAAAAACTGTTTTTT. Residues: CASGGTASNEKLFF.

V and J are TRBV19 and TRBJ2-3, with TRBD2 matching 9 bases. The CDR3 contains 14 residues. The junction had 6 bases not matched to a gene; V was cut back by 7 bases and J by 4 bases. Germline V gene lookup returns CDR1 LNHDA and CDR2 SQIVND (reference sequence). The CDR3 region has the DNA TGTGCCAGTATCCAAGCGGGAGGCTCAGATACGCAGTATTTT. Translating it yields CASIQAGGSDTQYF.

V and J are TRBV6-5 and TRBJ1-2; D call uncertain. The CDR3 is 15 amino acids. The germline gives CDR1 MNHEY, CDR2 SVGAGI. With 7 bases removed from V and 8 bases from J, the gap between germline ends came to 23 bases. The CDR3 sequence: CASTPQAGQAWGYTF. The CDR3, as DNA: TGTGCCAGCACCCCGCAGGCCGGCCAGGCCTGGGGCTACACCTTC.

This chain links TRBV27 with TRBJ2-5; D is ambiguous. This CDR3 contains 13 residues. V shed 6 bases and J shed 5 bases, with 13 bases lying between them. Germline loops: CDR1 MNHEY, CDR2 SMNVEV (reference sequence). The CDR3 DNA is TGTGCCAGCAGGATCGGGTTCATGGAGACCCAGTACTTC. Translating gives CASRIGFMETQYF.

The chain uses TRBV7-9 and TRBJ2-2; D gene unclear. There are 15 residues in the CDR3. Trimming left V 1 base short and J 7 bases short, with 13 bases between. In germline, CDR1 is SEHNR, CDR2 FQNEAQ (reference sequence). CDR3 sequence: CASSLDPPTSGELFF. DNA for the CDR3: TGTGCCAGCAGCTTAGATCCCCCCACCAGCGGGGAGCTGTTTTTT.

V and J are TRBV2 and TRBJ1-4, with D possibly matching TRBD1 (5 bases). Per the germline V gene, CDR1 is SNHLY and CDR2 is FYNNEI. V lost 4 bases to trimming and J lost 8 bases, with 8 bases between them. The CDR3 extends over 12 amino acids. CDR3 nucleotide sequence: TGTGCCAGCAGTGGAGACAGCGAAAAACTGTTTTTT. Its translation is CASSGDSEKLFF.

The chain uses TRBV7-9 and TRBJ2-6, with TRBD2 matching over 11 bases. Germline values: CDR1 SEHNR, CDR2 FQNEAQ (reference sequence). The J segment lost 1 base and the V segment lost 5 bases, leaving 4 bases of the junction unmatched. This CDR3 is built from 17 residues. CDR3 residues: CASSVRTSGSGANVLTF. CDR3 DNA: TGTGCCAGCAGCGTTAGGACTAGCGGGTCTGGGGCCAACGTCCTGACTTTC.

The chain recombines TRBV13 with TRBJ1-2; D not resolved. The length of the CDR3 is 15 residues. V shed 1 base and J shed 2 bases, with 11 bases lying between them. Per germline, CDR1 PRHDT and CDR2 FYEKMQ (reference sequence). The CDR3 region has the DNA TGTGCCAGCAGCTTAGCGGGTCAGCCCAACTATGGCTACACCTTC. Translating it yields CASSLAGQPNYGYTF. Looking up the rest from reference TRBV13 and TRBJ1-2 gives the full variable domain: AAGVIQSPRHLIKEKRETATLKCYPIPRHDTVYWYQQGPGQDPQFLISFYEKMQSDKGSIPDRFSAQQFSDYHSELNMSSLELGDSALYFCASSLAGQPNYGYTFGSGTRLTVV.

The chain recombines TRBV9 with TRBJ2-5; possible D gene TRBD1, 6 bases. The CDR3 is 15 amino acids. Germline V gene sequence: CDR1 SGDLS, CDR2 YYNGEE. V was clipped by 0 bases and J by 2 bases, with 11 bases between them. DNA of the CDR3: TGTGCCAGCAGCGTAGTACAGGGCCCACAAGAGACCCAGTACTTC. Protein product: CASSVVQGPQETQYF. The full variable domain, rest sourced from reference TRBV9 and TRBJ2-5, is DSGVTQTPKHLITATGQRVTLRCSPRSGDLSVYWYQQSLDQGLQFLIQYYNGEERAKGNILERFSAQQFPDLHSELNLSSLELGDSALYFCASSVVQGPQETQYFGPGTRLLVL.

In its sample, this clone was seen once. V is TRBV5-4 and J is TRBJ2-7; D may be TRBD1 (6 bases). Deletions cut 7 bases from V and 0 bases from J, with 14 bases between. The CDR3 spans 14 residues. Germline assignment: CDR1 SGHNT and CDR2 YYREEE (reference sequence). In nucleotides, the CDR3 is TGTGCCAGCGGAAACAGGGCCCTCTCCTACGAGCAGTACTTC. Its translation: CASGNRALSYEQYF.

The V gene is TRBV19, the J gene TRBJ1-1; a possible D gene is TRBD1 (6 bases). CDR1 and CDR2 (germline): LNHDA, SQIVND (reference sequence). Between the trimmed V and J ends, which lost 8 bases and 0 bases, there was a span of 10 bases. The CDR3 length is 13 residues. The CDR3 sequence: CASGTGMNTEAFF. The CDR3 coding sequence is TGTGCCAGTGGTACAGGGATGAACACTGAAGCTTTCTTT.

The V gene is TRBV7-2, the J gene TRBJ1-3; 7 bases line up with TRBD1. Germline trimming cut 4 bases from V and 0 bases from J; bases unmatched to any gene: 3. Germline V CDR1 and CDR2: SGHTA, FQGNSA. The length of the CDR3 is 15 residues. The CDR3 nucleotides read TGTGCCAGCAGCTCGGCAGGGGGCTCTGGAAACACCATATATTTT. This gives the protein CASSSAGGSGNTIYF.

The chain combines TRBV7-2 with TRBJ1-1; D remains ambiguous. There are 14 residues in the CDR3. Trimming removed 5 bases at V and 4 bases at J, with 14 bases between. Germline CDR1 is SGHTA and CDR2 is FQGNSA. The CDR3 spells CASSRMVFGTEAFF. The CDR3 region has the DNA TGTGCCAGCAGCCGCATGGTCTTCGGCACTGAAGCTTTCTTT. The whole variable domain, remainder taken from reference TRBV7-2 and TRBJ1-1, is GAGVSQSPSNKVTEKGKDVELRCDPISGHTALYWYRQSLGQGLEFLIYFQGNSAPDKSGLPSDRFSAERTGGSVSTLTIQRTQQEDSAVYLCASSRMVFGTEAFFGQGTRLTVV.

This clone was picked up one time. This chain's CDR3 is CASSLGDSWSYEQYF. For the CDR3, the DNA is TGTGCCAGCAGTTTAGGCGACAGTTGGTCCTACGAGCAGTACTTC. The rearrangement uses TRBV27 and TRBJ2-7; tentatively, D is TRBD1 (5 bases). Trimming took 2 bases from V and 1 from J, leaving 12 bases between them. In germline, CDR1 is MNHEY, CDR2 SMNVEV (reference sequence). CDR3 length: 15 residues.

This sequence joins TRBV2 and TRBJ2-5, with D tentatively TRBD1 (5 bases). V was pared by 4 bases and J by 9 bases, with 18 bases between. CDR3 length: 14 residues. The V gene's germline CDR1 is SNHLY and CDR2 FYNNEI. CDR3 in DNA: TGTGCCAGCAGTGGGTTACGAGGACAAGACGCCCAGTACTTC. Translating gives CASSGLRGQDAQYF.

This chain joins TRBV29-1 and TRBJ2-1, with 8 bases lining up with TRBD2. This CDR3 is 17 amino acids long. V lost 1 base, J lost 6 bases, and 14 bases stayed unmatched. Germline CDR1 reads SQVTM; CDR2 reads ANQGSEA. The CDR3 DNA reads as TGCAGCGTTGAAGGGGGCGGGAGGTTTTATAGCTTCAATGAGCAGTTCTTC. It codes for CSVEGGGRFYSFNEQFF.

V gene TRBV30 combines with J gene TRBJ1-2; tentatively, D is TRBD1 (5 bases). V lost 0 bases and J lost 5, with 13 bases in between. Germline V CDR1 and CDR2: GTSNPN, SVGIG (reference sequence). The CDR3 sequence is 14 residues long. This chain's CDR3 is CAWSVGAGPYGYTF. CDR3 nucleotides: TGTGCCTGGAGTGTAGGGGCAGGGCCGTATGGCTACACCTTC.

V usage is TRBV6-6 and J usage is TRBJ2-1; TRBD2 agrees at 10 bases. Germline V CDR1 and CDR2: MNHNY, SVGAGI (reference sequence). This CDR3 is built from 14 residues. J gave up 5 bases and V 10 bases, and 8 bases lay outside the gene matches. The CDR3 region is CATYGTSANNEQFF. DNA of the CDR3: TGTGCCACCTACGGGACTAGCGCCAACAATGAGCAGTTCTTC.

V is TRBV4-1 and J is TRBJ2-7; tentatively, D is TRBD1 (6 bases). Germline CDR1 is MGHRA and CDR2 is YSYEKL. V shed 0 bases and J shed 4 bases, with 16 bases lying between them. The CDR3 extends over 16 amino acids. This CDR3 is CASSQDGRGGPYEQYF. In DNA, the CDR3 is TGCGCCAGCAGCCAAGATGGCAGGGGCGGGCCGTACGAGCAGTACTTC.

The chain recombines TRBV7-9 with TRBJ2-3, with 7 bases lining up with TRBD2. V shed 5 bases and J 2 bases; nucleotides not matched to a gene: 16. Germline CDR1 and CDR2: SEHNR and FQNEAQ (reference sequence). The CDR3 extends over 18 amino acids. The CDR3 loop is CASSPPWTSRDNTDTQYF. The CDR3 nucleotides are TGTGCCAGCAGCCCCCCCTGGACTAGTAGGGATAACACAGATACGCAGTATTTT.

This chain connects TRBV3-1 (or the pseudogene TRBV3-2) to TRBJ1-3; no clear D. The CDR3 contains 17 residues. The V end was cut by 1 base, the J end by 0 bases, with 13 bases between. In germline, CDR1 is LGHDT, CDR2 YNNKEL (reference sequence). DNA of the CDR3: TGTGCCAGCAGCCAAGTAGTAAAGCGGAGCTCTGGAAACACCATATATTTT. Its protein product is CASSQVVKRSSGNTIYF.

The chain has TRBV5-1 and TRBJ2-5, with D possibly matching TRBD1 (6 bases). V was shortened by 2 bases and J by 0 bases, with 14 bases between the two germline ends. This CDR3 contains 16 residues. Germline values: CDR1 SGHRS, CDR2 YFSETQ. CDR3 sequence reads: CASSLGGTPYQETQYF. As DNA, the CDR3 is TGCGCCAGCAGCTTAGGTGGGACACCGTACCAAGAGACCCAGTACTTC. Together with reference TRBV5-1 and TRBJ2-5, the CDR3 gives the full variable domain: KAGVTQTPRYLIKTRGQQVTLSCSPISGHRSVSWYQQTPGQGLQFLFEYFSETQRNKGNFPGRFSGRQFSNSRSEMNVSTLELGDSALYLCASSLGGTPYQETQYFGPGTRLLVL.

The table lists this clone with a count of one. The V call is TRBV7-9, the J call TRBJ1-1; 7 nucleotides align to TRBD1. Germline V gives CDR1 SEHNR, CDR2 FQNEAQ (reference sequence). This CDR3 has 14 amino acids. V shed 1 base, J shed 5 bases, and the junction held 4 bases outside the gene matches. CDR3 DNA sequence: TGTGCCAGCAGCTTAGAGGGGGCGCGGACTGAAGCTTTCTTT. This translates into CASSLEGARTEAFF.

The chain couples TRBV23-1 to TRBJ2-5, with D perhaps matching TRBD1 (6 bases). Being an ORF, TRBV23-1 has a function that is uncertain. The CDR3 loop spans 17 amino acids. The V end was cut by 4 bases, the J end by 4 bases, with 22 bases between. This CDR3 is CASSPRAGERLSETQYF. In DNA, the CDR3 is TGCGCCAGCAGTCCCCGGGCAGGGGAGAGGTTATCAGAGACCCAGTACTTC.

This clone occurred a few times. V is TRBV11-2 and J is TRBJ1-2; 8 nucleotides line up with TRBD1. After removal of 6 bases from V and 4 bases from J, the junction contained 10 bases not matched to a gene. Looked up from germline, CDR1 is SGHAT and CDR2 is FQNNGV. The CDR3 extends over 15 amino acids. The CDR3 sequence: CASSLQGVGSYGYTF. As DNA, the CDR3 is TGTGCCAGCAGTTTACAGGGGGTAGGAAGCTATGGCTACACCTTC.

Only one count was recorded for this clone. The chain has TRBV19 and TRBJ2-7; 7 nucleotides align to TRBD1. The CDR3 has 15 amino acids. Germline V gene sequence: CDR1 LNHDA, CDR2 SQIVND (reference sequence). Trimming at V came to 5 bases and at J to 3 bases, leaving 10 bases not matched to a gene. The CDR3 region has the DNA TGTGCCAGTAGTCTGACAGGGCGCCTTAACTACGAGCAGTACTTC. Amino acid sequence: CASSLTGRLNYEQYF.

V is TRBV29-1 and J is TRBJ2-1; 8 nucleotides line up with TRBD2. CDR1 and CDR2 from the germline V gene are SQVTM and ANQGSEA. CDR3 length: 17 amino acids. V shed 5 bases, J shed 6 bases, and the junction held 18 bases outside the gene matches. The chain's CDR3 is CSVLPGLGRRRGNEQFF. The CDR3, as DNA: TGCAGCGTTCTCCCGGGACTAGGTCGCCGTAGGGGCAATGAGCAGTTCTTC.